This T cell receptor beta chain was sequenced during a study of T cell responses to AZD1222 COVID-19 vaccine. The CDR3 length is 15 residues. Unmatched junction bases numbered 9, after V lost 4 bases and J lost 5 bases. Germline V gene data show CDR1 as SGHTS and CDR2 as YDEGEE. Here immunoSEQ multiplex PCR was the method, and the copy in TCRdb shows in-frame clones only, minus some. Of 40,000 to 60,000 clones in the sample, around 80% were seen once. The clonotype originates from an adult in good health. This specimen consisted of peripheral blood, obtained on day 0 of MenACWY control vaccination. This chain uses TRBV5-8 with TRBJ2-1, with 7 nucleotides matching TRBD1. The CDR3 nucleotides are TGTGCCAGCAGCCCGAGGGGGCTTGAAGACAATGAGCAGTTCTTC. It codes for CASSPRGLEDNEQFF.